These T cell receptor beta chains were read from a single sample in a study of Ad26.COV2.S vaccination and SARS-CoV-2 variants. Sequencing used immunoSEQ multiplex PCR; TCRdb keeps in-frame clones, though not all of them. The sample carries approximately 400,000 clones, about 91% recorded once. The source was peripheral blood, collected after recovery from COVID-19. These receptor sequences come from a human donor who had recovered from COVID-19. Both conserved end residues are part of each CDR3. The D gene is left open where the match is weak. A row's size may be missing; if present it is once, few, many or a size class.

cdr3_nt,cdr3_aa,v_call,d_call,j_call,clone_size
TGTGCCAGCAGTGGGGACCCCCGACAGGGGCGGCCAAGTGGCTACACCTTC,CASSGDPRQGRPSGYTF,TRBV6-2/TRBV6-3,TRBD1,TRBJ1-2,NA
TGTGCCAGTAATCCGGGAAAAGGGGCTGGAAACACCATATATTTT,CASNPGKGAGNTIYF,TRBV19,NA,TRBJ1-3,NA
TGTGCCAGTACGTGGGGGTCGAGTCAGCCCCAGCATTTT,CASTWGSSQPQHF,TRBV19,NA,TRBJ1-5,NA
TGTGCCAGCAGTCCAGGGGGCACCACCGGAAACACCATATATTTT,CASSPGGTTGNTIYF,TRBV5-8,TRBD1,TRBJ1-3,NA
TGTGCCAGCAGCCCCCAGACTAGATCGGGACCTGAAGCTTTCTTT,CASSPQTRSGPEAFF,TRBV7-9,NA,TRBJ1-1,NA
TGTGCCAGCAGTTACTCGGGGGCGGGGGCCACCTACAATGAGCAGTTCTTC,CASSYSGAGATYNEQFF,TRBV6-2/TRBV6-3,NA,TRBJ2-1,NA
TGTGCCAGCAGCCAATTCGGGACAGGGCTCACCCTGAATGAAAAACTGTTTTTT,CASSQFGTGLTLNEKLFF,TRBV16,TRBD1,TRBJ1-4,few
TGTGCCAGCAGTTTAGGGGATAACTATGGCTACACCTTC,CASSLGDNYGYTF,TRBV12-3/TRBV12-4,NA,TRBJ1-2,NA
TGTGCCAGCAGTGACAGCTCTTCCACTGAAGCTTTCTTT,CASSDSSSTEAFF,TRBV6-4,NA,TRBJ1-1,NA
TGTGCCAGCAGCTTAGTATTTGACAGGCAGAATGAGCAGTTCTTC,CASSLVFDRQNEQFF,TRBV7-9,NA,TRBJ2-1,NA
TGTGCCAGCAGCTTGAACAGGGGGGGCAATAGCAATCAGCCCCAGCATTTT,CASSLNRGGNSNQPQHF,TRBV5-6,TRBD1,TRBJ1-5,NA
TGCGCCAGCAGCTTGGATTCGCCGAACACCGGGGAGCTGTTTTTT,CASSLDSPNTGELFF,TRBV5-1,NA,TRBJ2-2,NA
TGTGCCAGCGGAGGGATACTAGCGGGGGAGACCCAGTACTTC,CASGGILAGETQYF,TRBV2,TRBD2,TRBJ2-5,NA
TGTGCCAGCAGCGCGCCGAGGAGAGCTAATCAGCCCCAGCATTTT,CASSAPRRANQPQHF,TRBV6-5,NA,TRBJ1-5,NA
TGTGCCAGCAGCTTAAGGGGTTGGGGGGCAACCGGGGAGCTGTTTTTT,CASSLRGWGATGELFF,TRBV7-3,NA,TRBJ2-2,NA
TGTGCCAGCTCATTCGGGAGCTCCTACGAGCAGTACTTC,CASSFGSSYEQYF,TRBV18,NA,TRBJ2-7,NA
TGTGCCAGCTCAGGGGGCGGAAAACTGTTTTTT,CASSGGGKLFF,TRBV2,TRBD1,TRBJ1-4,NA
TGTGCCAGCAGCTTAGCAGGGACTGGAAACACCATATATTTT,CASSLAGTGNTIYF,TRBV7-9,NA,TRBJ1-3,NA
TGTGCCAGCAGCAACTCCGGGACAGGGGATGAAAAACTGTTTTTT,CASSNSGTGDEKLFF,TRBV16,TRBD1,TRBJ1-4,NA
TGTGCCACTTCAGACGAAAAACTGTTTTTT,CATSDEKLFF,TRBV19,NA,TRBJ1-4,few
TGCGCCAGCAGCCTAGGGACAGGGGACACTGAAGCTTTCTTT,CASSLGTGDTEAFF,TRBV5-1,TRBD1,TRBJ1-1,NA
TGTGCCAGCAGCCCCACGGGACCTTATGGCTACACCTTC,CASSPTGPYGYTF,TRBV7-9,NA,TRBJ1-2,NA
TGTGCCAGCAGCGTAGACGGACGGCTCTCTGGAAACACCATATATTTT,CASSVDGRLSGNTIYF,TRBV9,NA,TRBJ1-3,NA
TGCAGCGTTCGTGGACAGGAACTAGCCAAAAACATTCAGTACTTC,CSVRGQELAKNIQYF,TRBV29-1,TRBD1,TRBJ2-4,NA
TGTGCCAGTAGCGGACAGGAGGCCGGTGAAAAACTGTTTTTT,CASSGQEAGEKLFF,TRBV19,TRBD1,TRBJ1-4,NA
TGTGCCAGCAGCTTAGGGGGATCCGAAAAACTGTTTTTT,CASSLGGSEKLFF,TRBV5-6,NA,TRBJ1-4,NA
TGTGCCAGCAGCCAAGCGGGGGGGAACACTGAAGCTTTCTTT,CASSQAGGNTEAFF,TRBV3-1/TRBV3-2,NA,TRBJ1-1,NA
TGTGCCAGCAGCTCGGCGGCGCTGTTTACTGAAGCTTTCTTT,CASSSAALFTEAFF,TRBV7-8,NA,TRBJ1-1,once
TGTGCCACCAGCAGTTTCCCCCCCGATCATAGCAATCAGCCCCAGCATTTT,CATSSFPPDHSNQPQHF,TRBV15,NA,TRBJ1-5,NA
TGTGCCAGCAGTTCCGGGACAGGGTATTCCGGGGCCAACGTCCTGACTTTC,CASSSGTGYSGANVLTF,TRBV27,TRBD1,TRBJ2-6,NA
TGCGCCAGCAGCTTGGAGGCAGCTAAACAAGAGACCCAGTACTTC,CASSLEAAKQETQYF,TRBV5-1,NA,TRBJ2-5,NA
TGCGCCAGCAGCTTGGCTGGGGGAGTGAACACTGAAGCTTTCTTT,CASSLAGGVNTEAFF,TRBV5-1,NA,TRBJ1-1,NA
TGTGCCAGTAGCCCAATCCGAAGCAATCAGCCCCAGCATTTT,CASSPIRSNQPQHF,TRBV19,NA,TRBJ1-5,NA
TGTGCCAGCAGGTCCCGGGAGGCCTCTGGAAACACCATATATTTT,CASRSREASGNTIYF,TRBV6-5,NA,TRBJ1-3,NA
TGTGCCACCCGGTGGGCTAGCGGAAACCAAGAGACCCAGTACTTC,CATRWASGNQETQYF,TRBV2,TRBD2,TRBJ2-5,NA
TGTGCCAGCAGCTTAGGCGGGGGCACAACTAATGAAAAACTGTTTTTT,CASSLGGGTTNEKLFF,TRBV7-9,NA,TRBJ1-4,few